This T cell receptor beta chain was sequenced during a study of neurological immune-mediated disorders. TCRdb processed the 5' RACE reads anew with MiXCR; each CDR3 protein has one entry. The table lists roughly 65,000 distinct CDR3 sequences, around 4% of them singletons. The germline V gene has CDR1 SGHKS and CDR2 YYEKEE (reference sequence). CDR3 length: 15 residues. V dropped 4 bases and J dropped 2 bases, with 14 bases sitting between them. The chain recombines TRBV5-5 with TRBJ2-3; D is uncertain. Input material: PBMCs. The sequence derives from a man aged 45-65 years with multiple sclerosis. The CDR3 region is CASSTVSPTTDTQYF. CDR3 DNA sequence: TGTGCCAGCAGCACCGTCTCCCCCACCACAGATACGCAGTATTTT.